The clone carrying this T cell receptor (beta chain) was seen many times. What it binds is not known. This CDR3 is 19 amino acids long. V lost 1 base and J lost 2, with 23 bases in between. Germline-derived CDR1 and CDR2 are SGDLS and YYNGEE. The authors produced cDNA by 5'RACE using 10-nucleotide random UMIs. TCRdb re-derived calls from the 5' RACE reads in MiXCR, one entry per CDR3 protein. Here the sample spans 60,000 or so distinct CDR3 sequences, more than 3% being singletons. The record originates from a study of neurological immune-mediated disorders. Whole-study findings and limits: No sharing of CDR3 amino acid sequences was observed among expanded clones across subjects, suggesting private repertoires in all groups. Phylogenetic grouping assigned the repertoires of 18 of 34 multiple sclerosis patients to a single cluster of related CDR3 sequences. This cluster may be a repertoire-level signature.

2 million PBMCs stored at -80 C were the source of the unsorted libraries. The chain is built from TRBV9 and TRBJ2-3; D is possibly TRBD1 or TRBD2 (5 bases each). The sequence was collected from a woman aged 60-75 years with multiple sclerosis. Source material: PBMCs. The CDR3 spells CASSVPRGGGQSATDTQYF. The DNA of the CDR3 is TGTGCCAGCAGCGTACCCCGCGGAGGCGGACAAAGCGCCACAGATACGCAGTATTTT.